The source of this T cell receptor (beta chain) is a study of cytomegalovirus exposure and HLA in healthy donors. CDR3 length: 15 residues. Looked up from germline, CDR1 is ENHRY and CDR2 is SYGVKD. After removal of 0 bases from V and 10 bases from J, the junction contained 12 bases not matched to a gene. PCR primers comprised 60 Vbeta and 13 Jbeta primers. This table comes from immunoSEQ multiplex PCR, and its TCRdb copy is limited to in-frame clones, with some not included. The table includes about 150,000 clones, approximately 80% detected once. Sequenced input: PBMCs. The genes are TRBV10-3 and TRBJ2-7, with TRBD1 matching over 7 bases. The sequence came from a man aged 18 to 29 in good health and CMV-seronegative. Here the CDR3 reads CAISESWKGAREQYF. CDR3 in DNA: TGTGCCATCAGTGAGTCATGGAAGGGGGCGAGGGAACAGTACTTC.